These T cell receptor beta chains were read from a single sample in a study of T-cell memory formation after mild COVID-19. One entry per CDR3 protein, called by TCRdb with MiXCR from the 5' RACE reads. The table has some 150,000 distinct CDR3 sequences, about 6% seen once. Input material: PBMCs or a T cell subset sorted from them (not recorded which). These receptors were collected from an adult woman who had mild COVID-19 (a few samples of this study predate the infection). Cell type and time point are not known. Both conserved end residues are part of each CDR3. The D gene is left open where the match is weak. Part of the rows lack a size; the others show once, few, many or a class for expanded clones.

clone_size	j_call	v_call	d_call	cdr3_aa	cdr3_nt
few	TRBJ2-1	TRBV10-3	-	CAISDSNEQFF	TGTGCCATCAGTGACTCCAATGAGCAGTTCTTC
many	TRBJ2-1	TRBV7-8	TRBD2	CASSLGPSGTSNEQFF	TGTGCCAGCAGCTTAGGACCTAGCGGGACAAGCAATGAGCAGTTCTTC
-	TRBJ2-2	TRBV11-2	-	CASSLGREAGELFF	TGTGCCAGCAGCTTAGGGAGAGAGGCCGGGGAGCTGTTTTTT
many	TRBJ2-7	TRBV4-2	TRBD2	CASSQVSSGGLSSYEQYF	TGTGCCAGCAGCCAAGTGTCTAGCGGGGGGCTCAGCTCCTACGAGCAGTACTTC
many	TRBJ2-6	TRBV24-1	-	CATGERSNSGANVLTF	TGTGCCACAGGGGAACGGAGTAACTCTGGGGCCAACGTCCTGACTTTC
-	TRBJ1-4	TRBV20-1	TRBD1	CSVRTGGREKLFF	TGCAGTGTTCGGACAGGGGGACGTGAAAAACTGTTTTTT
-	TRBJ1-2	TRBV5-1	-	CASRKDTNYGYTF	TGCGCCAGCAGAAAGGATACTAACTATGGCTACACCTTC
-	TRBJ2-7	TRBV5-1	-	CASSLRSGGDEQYF	TGCGCCAGCAGCTTGAGATCTGGGGGAGACGAGCAGTACTTC
many	TRBJ2-3	TRBV20-1	-	CSASRNTQYF	TGCAGTGCCTCAAGAAATACGCAGTATTTT
many	TRBJ1-1	TRBV7-3	-	CASSLSHTSEAFF	TGTGCCAGCAGCTTATCTCATACGTCTGAAGCTTTCTTT
many	TRBJ2-5	TRBV5-1	-	CASSLQTAQETQYF	TGCGCCAGCAGCCTCCAGACAGCCCAAGAGACCCAGTACTTC
many	TRBJ1-1	TRBV4-2	-	CASSQDRNVNTEAFF	TGTGCCAGCAGCCAAGATAGGAACGTTAACACTGAAGCTTTCTTT
few	TRBJ2-2	TRBV7-3	TRBD2	CASSPGTSGYTGELFF	TGTGCCAGCAGCCCCGGGACTAGCGGTTACACCGGGGAGCTGTTTTTT
-	TRBJ1-1	TRBV20-1	-	CSAPSGGQRWNTEAFF	TGCAGTGCGCCTTCCGGGGGGCAGAGGTGGAACACTGAAGCTTTCTTT
few	TRBJ2-7	TRBV7-2	TRBD2	CASSPRVAGYEQYF	TGTGCCAGCAGCCCGAGGGTAGCGGGGTACGAGCAGTACTTC